This T cell receptor beta chain was observed in a study of T cell responses to AZD1222 COVID-19 vaccine. Some clones are missing from TCRdb's copy, which holds only in-frame ones; the method was immunoSEQ multiplex PCR. The table records some 100,000 clones, about 86% of them present only once. Study-wide points: Samples come after the peak T cell response, not at day 14. Among the donors, most were white British and more were female, and clonal diversity was possibly underestimated.

This clone was counted a single time. The antigen is undetermined. Germline CDR1 and CDR2: SGHNT and YYREEE (reference sequence). The CDR3 extends over 15 amino acids. V dropped 0 bases and J dropped 8 bases, with 15 bases sitting between them. This receptor was identified in an adult in good health. The specimen was peripheral blood, collected on day 0 of AZD1222 vaccination. The V call is TRBV5-4, the J call TRBJ2-1; the D gene is possibly TRBD2 (6 bases). The CDR3 bases are TGTGCCAGCAGCTTGGGTCCAACTAGCTGGGATGAGCAGTTCTTC. Translated, it gives CASSLGPTSWDEQFF.